Listed below are T cell receptor beta chains from one sample, sequenced in a study of T cells in Graves' hyperthyroidism and ophthalmopathy. TCRdb ran MiXCR on the multiplex PCR reads and lists one entry per CDR3 protein. The table has around 600,000 distinct CDR3 sequences, around 13% seen once. What was sequenced was blood. These receptors came from a woman aged 45 to 65 with Graves' ophthalmopathy. Both conserved end residues are part of each CDR3. A D gene is named only where the DNA matches it firmly. The size entry is marked missing in some rows and otherwise reads once, few, many or a size class.

j_gene | v_gene | abundance | d_gene | CDR3aa | CDR3nt
TRBJ2-7 | TRBV6-1 | . | TRBD2 | CASGLLAGGKGLYEQYF | TGTGCCAGCGGACTACTAGCGGGAGGGAAGGGGCTCTACGAGCAGTACTTC
TRBJ2-2 | TRBV12-3/TRBV12-4 | many | . | CASRERARTGELFF | TGTGCCAGCAGAGAGAGAGCCCGGACCGGGGAGCTGTTTTTT
TRBJ2-1 | TRBV5-1 | many | . | CASSRSSFNEQFF | TGCGCCAGCAGCCGCTCTAGCTTCAATGAGCAGTTCTTC
TRBJ2-1 | TRBV28 | many | TRBD1 | CASSPLGQGVGEQFF | TGTGCCAGCAGCCCTCTAGGACAGGGGGTGGGTGAGCAGTTCTTC
TRBJ1-5 | TRBV6-1 | few | . | CASRENSNQPQHF | TGTGCCAGCAGGGAGAATAGCAATCAGCCCCAGCATTTT
TRBJ2-7 | TRBV28 | . | . | CASSPTQGLPYEQYF | TGTGCCAGCAGCCCAACCCAGGGGCTTCCCTACGAGCAGTACTTC
TRBJ1-4 | TRBV20-1 | . | TRBD1 | CSARDAADRGREKLFF | TGCAGTGCTAGAGATGCAGCAGACAGGGGGCGTGAAAAACTGTTTTTT
TRBJ1-5 | TRBV4-3 | . | . | CASSQDRPNQPQHF | TGCGCCAGCAGCCAAGACAGACCCAATCAGCCCCAGCATTTT
TRBJ1-5 | TRBV7-2 | many | . | CASSSGPASNQPQHF | TGTGCCAGCAGTTCGGGCCCGGCGAGCAATCAGCCCCAGCATTTT
TRBJ1-2 | TRBV20-1 | . | TRBD1 | CSATGDRGYTF | TGCAGTGCGACAGGGGACAGGGGCTACACCTTC
TRBJ1-5 | TRBV10-3 | many | TRBD1 | CAISPGTGYNQPQHF | TGTGCCATCAGTCCCGGGACAGGGTACAATCAGCCCCAGCATTTT
TRBJ2-5 | TRBV20-1 | few | . | CSAPRQAQETQYF | TGCAGTGCTCCACGACAGGCTCAAGAGACCCAGTACTTC
TRBJ1-2 | TRBV15 | many | . | CATSRDRSHYGYTF | TGTGCCACCAGCAGAGACCGGTCTCACTATGGCTACACCTTC
TRBJ1-2 | TRBV11-3 | many | TRBD1 | CASSVDRVSLGYTF | TGTGCCAGCAGCGTCGACAGGGTCTCTCTTGGCTACACCTTC
TRBJ2-7 | TRBV13 | . | TRBD1 | CASSKSTGGIYEQYF | TGTGCCAGCAGCAAATCGACAGGGGGCATCTACGAGCAGTACTTC
TRBJ2-1 | TRBV20-1 | many | TRBD2 | CSARDVREGVNEQFF | TGCAGTGCTAGAGATGTACGGGAGGGGGTCAATGAGCAGTTCTTC
TRBJ1-4 | TRBV14 | few | . | CASSHKESATNEKLFF | TGTGCCAGCAGTCACAAGGAATCTGCAACTAATGAAAAACTGTTTTTT
TRBJ1-5 | TRBV15 | few | . | CATSEGEHQPQHF | TGTGCCACCAGCGAGGGGGAGCATCAGCCCCAGCATTTT
TRBJ1-3 | TRBV30 | . | . | CAWSGGDRNTIYF | TGTGCCTGGAGTGGAGGGGATCGAAACACCATATATTTT
TRBJ1-2 | TRBV11-1 | many | . | CASSDYTGVNYGYTF | TGTGCCAGCAGCGACTATACCGGGGTTAACTATGGCTACACCTTC
TRBJ1-5 | TRBV7-7 | . | TRBD1 | CASSLDLRDRVAQPQHF | TGTGCTAGCAGCTTAGATCTTAGAGACAGGGTGGCTCAGCCCCAGCATTTT
TRBJ2-7 | TRBV6-2/TRBV6-3 | . | TRBD1 | CASGAQGAYEQYF | TGTGCCAGCGGTGCGCAGGGGGCCTACGAGCAGTACTTC
TRBJ1-1 | TRBV7-9 | many | . | CASCRSNTEAFF | TGTGCCAGCTGTCGTAGCAACACTGAAGCTTTCTTT
TRBJ2-7 | TRBV6-8 | many | . | CASAGQEPKASSYEQYF | TGTGCCAGCGCTGGTCAGGAACCGAAAGCGAGCTCCTACGAGCAGTACTTC
TRBJ2-1 | TRBV18 | many | TRBD2 | CASSPPQLADYNEQFF | TGTGCCAGCTCACCACCCCAACTAGCGGACTACAATGAGCAGTTCTTC
TRBJ2-7 | TRBV7-8 | . | TRBD2 | CASSRRGLAEEQYF | TGTGCCAGCAGCCGCCGGGGACTAGCGGAAGAGCAGTACTTC